Presented here are 21 T cell receptor beta chains from one specimen sequenced in a study of post-analysis software for immune sequencing data. The antigens of these receptors remain unknown. TCR beta cDNA libraries had unique molecular identifiers. TCRdb called the PCR reads again in MiXCR, with one record for every CDR3 protein. Among some 240,000 distinct CDR3 sequences listed, around 34% were seen once. General study points: Five TRBV segments (TRBV5-6, TRBV5-1 and TRBV20-1 among them) occurred more frequently in patients than in controls.

The sample consisted of blood. These receptors were obtained from a girl under 18 with multiple sclerosis.

This clonotype was seen at least ten times. The V gene is TRBV7-9, the J gene TRBJ2-7; D perhaps matches TRBD1 (5 bases). V shed 0 bases and J shed 1 base, with 7 bases lying between them. The V gene's germline CDR1 is SEHNR and CDR2 FQNEAQ (reference sequence). This CDR3 region has 14 residues. The CDR3 spells CASSLAGDSYEQYF. The CDR3 nucleotides read TGTGCCAGCAGCTTAGCAGGGGATTCCTACGAGCAGTACTTC.

This clonotype was picked up many times. The gene calls are TRBV6-6 and TRBJ2-1, with D possibly matching TRBD1 (5 bases). Germline V gene sequence: CDR1 MNHNY, CDR2 SVGAGI (reference sequence). The V and J ends lost 9 bases and 10 bases respectively, with 13 bases between them. The CDR3 totals 11 residues. The CDR3 loop reads CASKQGGEQFF. CDR3 nucleotide sequence: TGTGCCAGTAAGCAGGGTGGAGAGCAGTTCTTC.

The chain employs TRBV7-2 and TRBJ2-7; D could derive from TRBD1 or TRBD2 (5 bases each). The CDR3 sequence is 14 residues long. Germline-derived CDR1 and CDR2 are SGHTA and FQGNSA. Trimming took off 5 bases at V and 0 bases at J, with 11 bases between the two ends. Here the CDR3 DNA reads TGTGCCAGCAGCCTGGGGGTAAGCTCCTACGAGCAGTACTTC. It specifies CASSLGVSSYEQYF.

In its sample, this clonotype was seen a few times. This chain joins TRBV5-1 and TRBJ1-2; D gene unclear. Germline CDR1 is SGHRS and CDR2 is YFSETQ. The CDR3 spans 14 residues. The V gene lost 4 bases and the J gene lost 0 bases, with 10 bases spanning the gap. The CDR3 nucleotides read TGCGCCAGCAGCCCGGACGGGACTAACTATGGCTACACCTTC. Encoded protein: CASSPDGTNYGYTF.

This clonotype was found a few times. J is TRBJ2-2 and V is TRBV12-1; the DNA was not used to check the table's D call, TRBD2. TRBV12-1 is noted as a pseudogene. The CDR3 length is 18 residues. The CDR3 is CASSDASGLVDFAGELFF. CDR3 DNA sequence: TGTGCCAGCAGCGACGCGTCGGGACTAGTTGATTTCGCCGGGGAGCTGTTTTTT.

On this clonotype itself: The junction departs from the called germline gene at one end, perhaps through a read error. This rearrangement joins TRBV27 to TRBJ1-5; D not certain. CDR3 length: 13 residues. The germline V gene has CDR1 MNHEY and CDR2 SMNVEV (reference sequence). The CDR3 here is CANSWYSNQPQHF. For the CDR3, the DNA is TGTGCCAACAGTTGGTATAGCAATCAGCCCCAGCATTTT.

On this clonotype itself: This sequence may be a read error, since a much larger clone differs from it by one base. The V and J genes are TRBV25-1 and TRBJ2-1, with 8 bases aligning to TRBD1. Germline CDR1 is MGHDK and CDR2 is SYGVNS. V gave up 7 bases and J gave up 6 bases; unmatched junction bases: 8. CDR3 size: 14 residues. The CDR3 spells CASNGRQGPNEQFF. CDR3 sequence (DNA): TGTGCCAGCAATGGGAGACAGGGGCCCAATGAGCAGTTCTTC.

This clonotype was seen just once. The DNA of the CDR3 is TGCAGTGCTAGAGCGGGGCAGGAAGAGACCCAGTACTTC. It is translated as CSARAGQEETQYF. This chain uses TRBV20-1 with TRBJ2-7, with D perhaps being TRBD1 or TRBD2 (5 bases each). The J call is doubtful: the DNA matches TRBJ2-5 better. Per the germline V gene, CDR1 is DFQATT and CDR2 is SNEGSKA (reference sequence). The CDR3 length is 13 residues.

Note on this clonotype: It may be a read error: a sequence one base away is much more abundant. The CDR3 loop reads CASSLSPRRWYF. The CDR3 nucleotides read TGCGCCAGCAGCTTGAGTCCGAGGCGGTGGTACTTC. The chain is built from TRBV5-1 and TRBJ2-7; D uncertain. V was pared by 1 base and J by 12 bases, with 14 bases between. Per the germline V gene, CDR1 is SGHRS and CDR2 is YFSETQ. CDR3 length: 12 amino acids. Variable domain in full (rest from reference TRBV5-1 and TRBJ2-7): KAGVTQTPRYLIKTRGQQVTLSCSPISGHRSVSWYQQTPGQGLQFLFEYFSETQRNKGNFPGRFSGRQFSNSRSEMNVSTLELGDSALYLCASSLSPRRWYFGPGTRLTVT.

By its share, this clonotype is medium-sized. V usage is TRBV2 and J usage is TRBJ1-5; no clear D gene. The CDR3 loop spans 14 amino acids. Trimming stripped 9 bases from V and 4 bases from J, with 16 bases between. CDR1 SNHLY and CDR2 FYNNEI come from the germline V gene. The CDR3 loop is CASREGGSNQPQHF. Written as DNA, the CDR3 is TGTGCCAGTAGAGAGGGAGGGTCAAATCAGCCCCAGCATTTT.

Many counts were recorded for this clonotype. This rearrangement joins TRBV15 to TRBJ2-2; D remains unclear. Germline values: CDR1 LNHNV, CDR2 YYDKDF (reference sequence). V was pared by 1 base and J by 7 bases, with 16 bases between. This CDR3 spans 16 amino acids. This CDR3 is CATSRARLLRYGELFF. As DNA, the CDR3 is TGTGCCACCAGCAGAGCTAGACTGCTCCGATACGGGGAGCTGTTTTTT.

In this sample, this clonotype turned up many times. CDR3 DNA sequence: TGTGCCAGCAGCACAGAAATGAGGAATGAGCAGTTCTTC. Translation gives CASSTEMRNEQFF. The chain carries TRBV7-6 and TRBJ2-1; D unclear. V was cut by 5 bases and J by 7 bases, with 12 bases left in between. The germline V gene has CDR1 SGHVS and CDR2 FNYEAQ. This CDR3 comprises 13 residues.

Worth noting for this clonotype: A much more abundant neighbour one base away suggests this may be a read error. The chain links TRBV5-1 to TRBJ2-4; 7 bases are shared with TRBD1. The CDR3 consists of 17 residues. The V gene end was trimmed by 3 bases and the J gene end by 9 bases; junction bases not matched to a gene: 18. The germline CDR1 and CDR2 sequences are SGHRS and YFSETQ. The CDR3 region is CASSSLSQGSALGIQYF. DNA for the CDR3: TGCGCCAGCAGCTCCTTGTCACAGGGGTCGGCATTGGGCATTCAGTACTTC.

This clonotype has at least ten counts. Mismatch with germline at one junction end may stem from a read error. The chain employs TRBV29-1 and TRBJ2-5; tentatively, D is TRBD2 (6 bases). From germline, CDR1 is SQVTM and CDR2 ANQGSEA. CDR3 size: 13 residues. The CDR3: CSVPTDYEDTQYF. CDR3 in DNA: TGCAGCGTCCCCACGGACTACGAAGATACCCAGTACTTC.

This chain uses TRBV29-1 with TRBJ2-1; D gene ambiguous. The germline V gene has CDR1 SQVTM and CDR2 ANQGSEA. Trimming took 7 bases from V and 10 from J, leaving 14 bases between them. The CDR3 runs to 11 residues. The CDR3 here is CSALNGPEQFF. Here the CDR3 DNA reads TGCAGCGCCCTCAACGGGCCCGAGCAGTTCTTC.

This clonotype was seen a few times. The chain joins TRBV30 to TRBJ2-1; D ambiguous. The CDR3 is 8 amino acids. From germline, CDR1 is GTSNPN and CDR2 SVGIG (reference sequence). Trimming removed 8 bases from V and 7 bases from J, with 3 bases in between. The CDR3 DNA reads TGTGCCCTGAATGAGCAGTTCTTC. This codes for CALNEQFF.

This clonotype has a handful of counts. V gene TRBV15 combines with J gene TRBJ2-1; D gene unclear. The CDR3 spans 11 residues. Trimming left V 9 bases short and J 6 bases short, with 9 bases between. Germline CDR1 is LNHNV and CDR2 is YYDKDF (reference sequence). Written as DNA, the CDR3 is TGTGCCACGACGGACCGCAATGAGCAGTTCTTC. Translated, it gives CATTDRNEQFF.

V gene TRBV6-6 combines with J gene TRBJ1-6; D perhaps matches TRBD1 (5 bases). The germline V and J ends were trimmed by 2 bases and 1 base, with 9 bases remaining between them. Germline values: CDR1 MNHNY, CDR2 SVGAGI (reference sequence). The CDR3 consists of 16 residues. This chain's CDR3 is CASSYGASSYNSPLHF. The DNA for the CDR3 is TGTGCCAGCAGTTACGGGGCTAGTTCCTATAATTCACCCCTCCACTTT.

In this sample, this clonotype turned up a few times. This could be a read error, since a much larger clone is one nucleotide away. The chain is built from TRBV29-1 and TRBJ1-2; D call uncertain. The ends were cut back, 3 bases at V and 0 bases at J, with 8 bases in the middle. There are 13 residues in the CDR3. Germline lookup yields CDR1 SQVTM and CDR2 ANQGSEA. CDR3 in amino acids: CSVESAANYGYTF. The CDR3, as DNA: TGCAGCGTTGAGTCGGCAGCTAACTATGGCTACACCTTC.

Regarding this clonotype: This likely traces to a read error, being one base from a far larger clone. The V gene is TRBV7-6, the J gene TRBJ1-5; D unclear. This CDR3 spans 12 amino acids. CDR1 is SGHVS, CDR2 FNYEAQ, per germline. The CDR3 DNA reads TGTGCCGGCAGCTTAGGTGGCCAGCCCCAGCATTTT. Protein: CAGSLGGQPQHF.

This clonotype was picked up a small number of times. The V gene is TRBV7-6, the J gene TRBJ2-1; the match to TRBD1 covers 8 bases. The germline V gene encodes CDR1 SGHVS and CDR2 FNYEAQ. After removal of 5 bases from V and 10 bases from J, the junction contained 13 bases not matched to a gene. This CDR3 contains 15 residues. CDR3 loop: CASSLGQGSDWEQFF. In DNA form, the CDR3 reads TGTGCCAGCAGCCTCGGACAGGGCTCAGATTGGGAGCAGTTCTTC.